This T cell receptor beta chain was identified during a study of T cells in Graves' hyperthyroidism and ophthalmopathy. Background on the study: Peripheral blood was obtained at initial diagnosis, preceding any treatment. Study conclusions and caveats: Ophthalmopathy got predicted by the model a median roughly six months before its onset. Researchers found most expanded thyroid clonotypes above 0.001 in blood as well.

This clonotype was seen at least ten times. Its antigen is unidentified. TCR beta CDR3 regions were amplified from RNA transcripts. Carried out on the TCR CDR3, a first-round RT-PCR used the HTBI primer set. TCRdb reprocessed the multiplex PCR reads with MiXCR, giving one entry per CDR3 protein. The table has roughly 350,000 distinct CDR3 sequences, roughly 15% seen once. This CDR3 contains 15 residues. CDR1 and CDR2 (germline): SNHLY, FYNNEI. Trimming left V 0 bases short and J 6 bases short, with 14 bases between. Ophthalmopathy cases met thresholds of Clinical Activity Score at least 3, NOSPECS grade at least 4 and duration under 3 months.

J is TRBJ1-1 and V is TRBV2; no clear D. The sequencing sample was made of blood. The receptor was isolated from a woman under 40 with Graves' ophthalmopathy. CDR3 bases: TGTGCCAGCAGTGAAGCGGCGGGAAGGGTAGCTGAAGCTTTCTTT. Residues: CASSEAAGRVAEAFF.